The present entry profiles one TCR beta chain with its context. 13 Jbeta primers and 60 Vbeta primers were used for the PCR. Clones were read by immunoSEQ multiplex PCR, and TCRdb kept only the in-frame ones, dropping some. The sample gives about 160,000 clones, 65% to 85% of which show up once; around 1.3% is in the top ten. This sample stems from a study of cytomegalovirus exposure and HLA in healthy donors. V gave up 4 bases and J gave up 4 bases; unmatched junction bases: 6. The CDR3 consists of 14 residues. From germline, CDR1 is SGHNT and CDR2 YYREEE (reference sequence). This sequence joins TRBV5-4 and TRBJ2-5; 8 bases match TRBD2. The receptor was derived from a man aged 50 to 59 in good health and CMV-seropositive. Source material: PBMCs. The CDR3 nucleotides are TGTGCCAGCAGCCGAGCGGGGGCCAGAGAGACCCAGTACTTC. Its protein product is CASSRAGARETQYF. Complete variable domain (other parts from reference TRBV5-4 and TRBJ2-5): ETGVTQSPTHLIKTRGQQVTLRCSSQSGHNTVSWYQQALGQGPQFIFQYYREEENGRGNFPPRFSGLQFPNYSSELNVNALELDDSALYLCASSRAGARETQYFGPGTRLLVL.